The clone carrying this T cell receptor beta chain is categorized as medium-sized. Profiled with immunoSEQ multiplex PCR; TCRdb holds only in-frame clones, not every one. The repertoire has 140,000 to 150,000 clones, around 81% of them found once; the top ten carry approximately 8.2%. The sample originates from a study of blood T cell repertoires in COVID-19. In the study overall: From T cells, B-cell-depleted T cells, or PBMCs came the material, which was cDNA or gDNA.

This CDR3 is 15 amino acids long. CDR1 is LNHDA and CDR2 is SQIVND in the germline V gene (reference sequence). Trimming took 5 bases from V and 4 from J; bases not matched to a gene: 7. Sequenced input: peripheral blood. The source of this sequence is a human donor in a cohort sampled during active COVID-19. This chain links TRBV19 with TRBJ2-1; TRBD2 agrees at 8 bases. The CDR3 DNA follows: TGTGCCAGTAGTGCTCGGGAGGGCGGGTACAATGAGCAGTTCTTC. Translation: CASSAREGGYNEQFF.